This T cell receptor beta chain was recovered during a study of T-cell reconstitution after alpha-beta-depleted transplantation in children. V shed 0 bases and J shed 0 bases, with 10 bases lying between them. This CDR3 spans 15 amino acids. Per the germline V gene, CDR1 is SGHNT and CDR2 is YYREEE (reference sequence). A TCRbeta library incorporating unique molecular identifiers was prepared. TCRdb re-called the PCR reads through MiXCR, storing one row per CDR3 protein. The sample carries 350,000 to 400,000 distinct CDR3 sequences, about 14% recorded once. This clonotype has more than one count but fewer than ten.

The source material was PBMCs, sampled from the stem cell graft. This sequence was found in a human donor who donated a stem cell graft to a child with Fanconi anemia. The gene calls are TRBV5-4 and TRBJ2-7; D is perhaps TRBD2 (6 bases). Here the CDR3 DNA reads TGTGCCAGCAGCTTGGCCCCCGGGGGCTCCTACGAGCAGTACGTC. Protein product: CASSLAPGGSYEQYV.